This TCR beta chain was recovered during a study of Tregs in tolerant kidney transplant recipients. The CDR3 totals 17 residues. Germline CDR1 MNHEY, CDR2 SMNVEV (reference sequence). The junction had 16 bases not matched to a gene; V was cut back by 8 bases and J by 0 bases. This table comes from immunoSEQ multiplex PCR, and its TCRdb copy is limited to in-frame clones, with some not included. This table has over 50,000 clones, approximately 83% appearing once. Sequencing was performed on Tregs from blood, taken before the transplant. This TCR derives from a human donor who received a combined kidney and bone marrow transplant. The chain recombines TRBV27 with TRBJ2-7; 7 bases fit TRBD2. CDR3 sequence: CASRKGRGVPSSYEQYF. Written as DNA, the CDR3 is TGTGCCAGCCGAAAGGGTCGGGGGGTACCAAGCTCCTACGAGCAGTACTTC.